This T cell receptor beta chain was recorded in a study of post-analysis software for immune sequencing data (dated by TCRdb to the mid-2010s). With respect to the entire study: Recorded disease courses included relapsing-remitting, secondary progressive and progressive-relapsing multiple sclerosis, with some patients lacking subtype annotation. The patient repertoires were compared against about a dozen previously published healthy control repertoires obtained from donors aged about 6 to 26 years. A subset of samples was prepared in parallel using single-end sample barcoding, then pooled and co-amplified after Illumina adapter ligation. The paper's findings and limits, for the study overall: The control group was slightly older than the multiple sclerosis patient group. Normalized Chao1 diversity was significantly lower in multiple sclerosis patients than controls, suggesting substantial peripheral T-cell clonal expansion. Direct clustering with F measure revealed strong co-clustering of samples prepared in the same batch, which led to a batch-effect correction. Significantly higher frequencies in patients than in controls were found for roughly 5 TRBV segments, including TRBV5-6, TRBV5-1 and TRBV20-1.

V is pared back by 6 bases and J by 9 bases, with 11 bases lying between the germline termini. The CDR3, cysteine through phenylalanine, is 12 amino acids long. Only CDR3 DNA remains: 36 bases, in frame from the first base. Reading the germline V gene gives CDR1 KGHDR and CDR2 SFDVKD. TCR beta repertoires were profiled from peripheral blood of roughly twelve young patients with multiple sclerosis to demonstrate the VDJtools post-analysis software. The multiple sclerosis patients were children and adolescents ranging in age from roughly 6 to 16 years. This clonotype was observed a few times. It has no known antigen specificity. Within one base of it there is no much larger clone, and no base qualities were kept. The library was generated by PCR. Sequencer: Illumina HiSeq 2500. To reduce PCR and sequencing biases, unique molecular identifiers were built into the TCR beta cDNA libraries. Per 1 to 10 million input T cells, approximately 500,000 cDNA molecules were obtained, such that each molecule approximated one T cell. The patient libraries were prepared and sequenced with the same protocol used for the earlier healthy control dataset. Within a given batch, samples were prepared together, multiplexed and sequenced on the same HiSeq lane. From the authors' description of their analysis: Raw barcoded reads were processed with MIGEC, discarding single-read molecular identifier groups before consensus assembly and CDR3 extraction. VDJtools was used for post-analysis of the clonotype tables, with diversity normalized by down-sampling every dataset to the smallest sample size. In repertoire overlap clustering, CDR3 amino acid sequences, but not nucleotide sequences, were matched to correct batch-related cross-sample contamination. TCRdb trimmed public reads at Q25 via fastp, called clones via MiXCR and kept in-frame beta chains. Identical CDR3 protein sequences are pooled into one entry, listed with their most common genes and DNA. Here the V and J calls rest on TCRdb's processing, not on the authors' analysis. A total of roughly 580,000 distinct CDR3 sequences appear in this sample, 44% of them only once. The ten largest clonotypes hold 1.7% of the sample.

This TCR was sampled from a girl aged 10-17 years with multiple sclerosis. The chain is assembled from TRBV24-1 and TRBJ2-1; TRBD1 could be the D gene, as 5 bases match. The sample taken for sequencing was blood. The CDR3 loop reads CATSQQVSEQFF. The DNA reads as follows: TGTGCCACCAGTCAACAGGTTAGTGAGCAGTTCTTC.